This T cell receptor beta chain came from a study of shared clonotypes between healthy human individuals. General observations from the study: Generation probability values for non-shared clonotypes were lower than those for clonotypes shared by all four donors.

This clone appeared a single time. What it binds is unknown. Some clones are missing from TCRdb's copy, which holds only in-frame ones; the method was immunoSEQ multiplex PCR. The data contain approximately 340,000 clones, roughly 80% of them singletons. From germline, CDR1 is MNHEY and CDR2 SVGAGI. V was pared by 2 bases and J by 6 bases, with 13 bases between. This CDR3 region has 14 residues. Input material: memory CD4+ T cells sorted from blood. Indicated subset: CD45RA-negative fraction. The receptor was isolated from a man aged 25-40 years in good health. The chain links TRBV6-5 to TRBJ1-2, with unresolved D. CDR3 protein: CASSYAGRGNGYTF. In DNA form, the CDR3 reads TGTGCCAGCAGTTACGCGGGAAGAGGAAATGGCTACACCTTC.